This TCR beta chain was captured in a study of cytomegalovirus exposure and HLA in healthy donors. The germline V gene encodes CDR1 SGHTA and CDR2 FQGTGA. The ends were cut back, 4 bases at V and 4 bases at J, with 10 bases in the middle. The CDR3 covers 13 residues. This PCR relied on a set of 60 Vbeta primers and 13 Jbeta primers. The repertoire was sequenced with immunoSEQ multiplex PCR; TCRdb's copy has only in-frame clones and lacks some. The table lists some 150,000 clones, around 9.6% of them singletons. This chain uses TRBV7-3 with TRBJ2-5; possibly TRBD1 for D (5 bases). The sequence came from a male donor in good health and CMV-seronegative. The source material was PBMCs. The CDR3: CASSSERGETQYF. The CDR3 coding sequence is TGTGCCAGCAGCTCCGAAAGGGGAGAGACCCAGTACTTC. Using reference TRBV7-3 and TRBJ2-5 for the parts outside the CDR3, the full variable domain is GAGVSQTPSNKVTEKGKYVELRCDPISGHTALYWYRQSLGQGPEFLIYFQGTGAADDSGLPNDRFFAVRPEGSVSTLKIQRTERGDSAVYLCASSSERGETQYFGPGTRLLVL.